This T cell receptor (beta chain) was obtained from a study of T-cell reconstitution after alpha-beta-depleted transplantation in children. Unique molecular identifiers were incorporated during preparation of the TCRbeta library. MiXCR, run by TCRdb on the PCR reads, gives a single entry per CDR3 protein. This table has some 350,000 distinct CDR3 sequences, 9% to 12% appearing once. Only a few counts were recorded for this clonotype. The CDR3 has 15 residues. Trimming cost V 3 bases and J 8 bases; bases outside gene matches: 9. The V gene's germline CDR1 is LNHDA and CDR2 SQIVND (reference sequence). The sample in question was PBMCs from the stem cell graft donor, obtained from the stem cell graft. The V gene is TRBV19, the J gene TRBJ2-1, with TRBD2 identical over 8 bases. This receptor was identified in a human donor who donated a stem cell graft to a child with acute lymphoblastic leukemia. CDR3 loop: CASSINVLAGDEQFF. The CDR3 DNA follows: TGTGCCAGTAGTATCAATGTCCTAGCGGGCGATGAGCAGTTCTTC.